The 10 T cell receptor beta chains given below trace back to one sample, sequenced in a study of shared clonotypes between healthy human individuals. Method: immunoSEQ multiplex PCR; TCRdb's copy keeps in-frame clones and lacks some. The table lists over a million clones, 75% of them singletons. The sample taken for sequencing was memory CD4+ T cells sorted from blood. Subset here: CD45RA-negative fraction. These receptors were obtained from a man younger than 35 in good health.

V usage is TRBV25-1 and J usage is TRBJ1-1, with D unresolved. Germline V gene lookup returns CDR1 MGHDK and CDR2 SYGVNS. Trimming stripped 3 bases from V and 1 base from J, with 9 bases between. CDR3 length: 14 residues. Here the CDR3 reads CASSEAGSNTEAFF. In nucleotides, the CDR3 is TGTGCCAGCAGTGAGGCCGGATCGAACACTGAAGCTTTCTTT.

The chain is built from TRBV6-6 and TRBJ1-2; TRBD1 might be the D (6 bases). The CDR3 is 16 amino acids. V was pared by 0 bases and J by 3 bases, with 14 bases between. CDR1 and CDR2 (germline): MNHNY, SVGAGI (reference sequence). The CDR3: CASSYSSEGGDYGYTF. CDR3 DNA sequence: TGTGCCAGCAGTTACTCTTCGGAGGGGGGAGACTATGGCTACACCTTC.

The chain links TRBV6-1 to TRBJ2-5; 7 bases fit TRBD2. CDR1 and CDR2 from the germline V gene are MNHNS and SASEGT. V gave up 2 bases and J gave up 5 bases; unmatched junction bases: 5. This CDR3 comprises 14 residues. The CDR3 region has the DNA TGTGCCAGCAGTGAACTTTGGGGAGGGGAGACCCAGTACTTC. This encodes CASSELWGGETQYF.

V gene TRBV10-3 combines with J gene TRBJ2-5; D unresolved. Germline V gives CDR1 ENHRY, CDR2 SYGVKD. V was shortened by 8 bases and J by 1 base, with 14 bases between the two germline ends. CDR3 length: 14 amino acids. CDR3 loop: CAIGNGPSQETQYF. Written as DNA, the CDR3 is TGTGCCATCGGGAACGGGCCCAGCCAAGAGACCCAGTACTTC.

The chain is built from TRBV7-2 and TRBJ2-1; D gene unclear. Germline loops: CDR1 SGHTA, CDR2 FQGNSA. With 5 bases removed from V and 0 bases from J, the gap between germline ends came to 11 bases. The CDR3 length is 15 residues. CDR3 in amino acids: CASSLSASSYNEQFF. Written as DNA, the CDR3 is TGTGCCAGCAGCCTAAGCGCAAGCTCCTACAATGAGCAGTTCTTC.

The rearrangement uses TRBV6-1 and TRBJ1-3; D gene unclear. The germline V gene encodes CDR1 MNHNS and CDR2 SASEGT. This CDR3 region has 15 residues. With 2 bases removed from V and 0 bases from J, the gap between germline ends came to 8 bases. Here the CDR3 DNA reads TGTGCCAGCAGTGAACGAAGGAGCTCTGGAAACACCATATATTTT. Translation gives CASSERRSSGNTIYF.

This chain connects TRBV21-1 to TRBJ2-4; the D call in the table, TRBD1, was not verified against the DNA. TRBV21-1 is marked as a pseudogene. CDR3 length: 23 amino acids. The CDR3 DNA sequence: TGTGCCAGCGACATTAATACAGGGGGAACACGGATCGTACGGTTGTTAGCCAAAAACATTCAGTACTTC. Its translation is CASDINTGGTRIVRLLAKNIQYF.

The chain's CDR3 is CASSESTRATSYEQYF. DNA for the CDR3: TGCGCCAGCAGTGAGTCGACGAGGGCCACTTCCTACGAGCAGTACTTC. The chain is built from TRBV10-1 and TRBJ2-7; a possible D gene is TRBD2 (5 bases). This CDR3 is built from 16 residues. The germline gives CDR1 WNHNN, CDR2 SYGVQD (reference sequence). Trimming stripped 0 bases from V and 1 base from J, with 13 bases between.

This rearrangement joins TRBV18 to TRBJ1-2, with D hard to call. Germline V gene data show CDR1 as KGHSH and CDR2 as LQKENI. V was shortened by 5 bases and J by 7 bases, with 20 bases between the two germline ends. The CDR3 sequence is 15 residues long. The CDR3 loop is CASSTSLGETGGYTF. The CDR3 DNA reads as TGTGCCAGCTCAACAAGCCTCGGCGAAACGGGTGGCTACACCTTC.

The rearrangement uses TRBV5-1 and TRBJ1-2; no firm D call. This CDR3 has 13 amino acids. The germline CDR1 and CDR2 sequences are SGHRS and YFSETQ. The germline V and J ends were trimmed by 0 bases and 6 bases, with 9 bases remaining between them. CDR3 DNA: TGCGCCAGCAGCTTGGGGGGTTTGGATGGCTACACCTTC. Translating gives CASSLGGLDGYTF.